The source of this T cell receptor (beta chain) is a study of blood T cells in healthy people across ages. As regards this clonotype: A read error may produce the germline difference seen at one junction end.

Sample-barcoded 5' priming and a J-beta primer mix drove a second PCR of 7 to 11 cycles. TCRdb reanalysed the 5' RACE reads using MiXCR and keeps one entry per CDR3 protein. The sample records about 1.4 million distinct CDR3 sequences, approximately 59% being singletons. Germline loops: CDR1 MDHEN, CDR2 SYDVKM. This CDR3 is built from 14 residues. This sequence joins TRBV28 and TRBJ2-5; 11 nucleotides match TRBD2. The sequencing sample was made of blood. The sequence was collected from a man between 18 and 35 years old in good health. CDR3 sequence reads: CAGSILAGVETQYF. CDR3 coding DNA: TGTGCCGGCAGTATACTAGCGGGGGTTGAGACCCAGTACTTC.